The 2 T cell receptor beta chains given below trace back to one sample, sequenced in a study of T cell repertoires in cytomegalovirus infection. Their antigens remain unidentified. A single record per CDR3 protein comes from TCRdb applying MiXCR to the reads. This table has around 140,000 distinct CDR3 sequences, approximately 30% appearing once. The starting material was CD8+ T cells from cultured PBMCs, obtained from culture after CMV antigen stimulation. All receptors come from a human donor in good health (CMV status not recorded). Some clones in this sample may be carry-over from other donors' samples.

The CDR3 DNA follows: TGTGCCAGCAGTTTCCAGGGGGCGATGAGGGAGCAGTACTTC. Translating gives CASSFQGAMREQYF. The chain has TRBV6-1 and TRBJ2-7, with TRBD1 identical over 8 bases. CDR3 length: 14 amino acids. Per germline, CDR1 MNHNS and CDR2 SASEGT. V was clipped by 5 bases and J by 7 bases; unmatched bases: 10.

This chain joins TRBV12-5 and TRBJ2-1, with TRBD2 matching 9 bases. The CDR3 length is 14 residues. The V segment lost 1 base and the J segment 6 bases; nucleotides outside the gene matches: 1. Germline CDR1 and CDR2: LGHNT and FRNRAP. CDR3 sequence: CASGLASGINEQFF. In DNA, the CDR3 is TGTGCTAGTGGTTTGGCTAGCGGGATCAATGAGCAGTTCTTC. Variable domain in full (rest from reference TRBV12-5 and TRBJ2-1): DARVTQTPRHKVTEMGQEVTMRCQPILGHNTVFWYRQTMMQGLELLAYFRNRAPLDDSGMPKDRFSAEMPDATLATLKIQPSEPRDSAVYFCASGLASGINEQFFGPGTRLTVL.